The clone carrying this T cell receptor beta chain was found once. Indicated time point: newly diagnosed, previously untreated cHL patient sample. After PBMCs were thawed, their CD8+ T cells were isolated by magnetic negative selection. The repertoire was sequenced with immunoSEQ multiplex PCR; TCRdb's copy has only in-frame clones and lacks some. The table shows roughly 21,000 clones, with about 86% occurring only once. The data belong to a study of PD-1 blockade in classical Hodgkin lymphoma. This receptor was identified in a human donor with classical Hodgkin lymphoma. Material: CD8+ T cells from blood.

CDR3 DNA sequence: TGTGCCAGCAGCTACGGAGACTCCTACGAGCAGTACTTC. It encodes CASSYGDSYEQYF. The rearrangement joins TRBV5-6 to TRBJ2-5, with D unresolved. TRBJ2-7 matches the DNA end more closely, so the J call is doubtful. The germline V gene encodes CDR1 SGHDT and CDR2 YYEEEE. This CDR3 spans 13 amino acids.